The table lists the clone carrying this T cell receptor (beta chain) with many counts. Its target is unknown. Conversion of TCR transcripts into cDNA relied on 5'RACE template switching, which added a universal primer site and UMIs. TCRdb passed the 5' RACE reads through MiXCR, listing each CDR3 protein once. The sample comprises roughly 63,000 distinct CDR3 sequences, approximately 7% of which are singletons, and 30% to 45% rests with the top ten. This specimen belongs to a study of T cells after yellow fever vaccination. The overall study: Researchers used SMART-Seq v4 Ultra Low Input to prepare fractions that had low cell numbers.

Study outcomes and limitations: Reappearing after the booster were most of the clones from primary vaccination (96% CD4, approximately 88% CD8).

The CDR3 is made up of 13 amino acids. V was cut by 6 bases and J by 4 bases, with 13 bases left in between. CDR1 PRHDT and CDR2 FYEKMQ come from the germline V gene (reference sequence). The source of this sequence is a man between 25 and 39 years old who received the YFV17D yellow fever vaccine. The specimen comprised CD8+ T cells sorted from PBMCs, sampled 15 days after the yellow fever booster vaccination. The J gene is TRBJ2-7, the V gene TRBV13, with D unclear. The CDR3 loop is CASSKLSWYEQYF. CDR3 coding DNA: TGTGCCAGCAGTAAACTTTCATGGTACGAGCAGTACTTC.